One sample yielded the 24 T cell receptor beta chains listed below, sequenced in a study of cytomegalovirus exposure and HLA in healthy donors. The primer mix had 60 Vbeta and 13 Jbeta primers. Some clones are missing from TCRdb's copy, which holds only in-frame ones; the method was immunoSEQ multiplex PCR. The repertoire holds about 200,000 clones, with roughly 80% as singletons. The sequenced material came from PBMCs. The source of these receptors is a man in his forties in good health and CMV-seropositive.

J is TRBJ1-1 and V is TRBV5-5; D is ambiguous. The CDR3 is 13 amino acids. Trimming took 5 bases from V and 0 from J, leaving 8 bases between them. Germline V gene lookup returns CDR1 SGHKS and CDR2 YYEKEE (reference sequence). CDR3 sequence: CASRASLNTEAFF. Here the CDR3 DNA reads TGTGCCAGCAGAGCTTCTCTGAACACTGAAGCTTTCTTT.

This chain connects TRBV28 to TRBJ2-3; D possibly corresponds to TRBD1 (6 bases). Trimming left V 6 bases short and J 2 bases short, with 18 bases between. The CDR3 has 16 amino acids. Germline CDR1 is MDHEN and CDR2 is SYDVKM. CDR3 in amino acids: CASSSAPGQNTDTQYF. For the CDR3, the DNA is TGTGCCAGCAGCTCTGCCCCTGGACAGAACACAGATACGCAGTATTTT.

This clone has more than one count but fewer than ten. This rearrangement joins TRBV7-2 to TRBJ1-3; the D gene is possibly TRBD1 (6 bases). Trimming left V 1 base short and J 4 bases short, with 14 bases between. CDR1 SGHTA and CDR2 FQGNSA come from the germline V gene. CDR3 size: 16 residues. The CDR3 sequence is CASSLVGGTGGNTIYF. CDR3 in DNA: TGTGCCAGCAGCTTAGTTGGGGGCACTGGGGGAAACACCATATATTTT.

The chain employs TRBV5-1 and TRBJ2-5, with D possibly being TRBD2 (6 bases). The closer fit of TRBJ2-7 to the DNA end suggests the J call may be wrong. Germline lookup yields CDR1 SGHRS and CDR2 YFSETQ. The CDR3 loop spans 13 amino acids. In DNA, the CDR3 is TGCGCCAGCAGCTTCGGGGGTACCTACGAGCAGTACTTC. Protein sequence: CASSFGGTYEQYF.

This sequence joins TRBV5-4 and TRBJ2-7; TRBD1 aligns across 7 bases. The CDR3 covers 13 residues. Germline lookup yields CDR1 SGHNT and CDR2 YYREEE (reference sequence). The junction had 4 bases not matched to a gene; V was cut back by 4 bases and J by 3 bases. CDR3 residues: CASSPGQNYEQYF. Here the CDR3 DNA reads TGTGCCAGCAGCCCGGGACAGAACTACGAGCAGTACTTC.

The chain links TRBV5-1 to TRBJ2-1; 7 nucleotides agree with TRBD2. In germline, CDR1 is SGHRS, CDR2 YFSETQ. Trimming at V came to 0 bases and at J to 7 bases, leaving 10 bases not matched to a gene. The CDR3 has 16 residues. CDR3 loop: CASSLVGTTPGNEQFF. The DNA of the CDR3 is TGCGCCAGCAGCTTGGTAGGGACTACCCCGGGGAATGAGCAGTTCTTC.

This chain links TRBV30 with TRBJ2-7, with a possible D match to TRBD1 (5 bases). Germline-derived CDR1 and CDR2 are GTSNPN and SVGIG (reference sequence). The CDR3 contains 13 residues. Trimming shortened V by 0 bases and J by 5 bases, and 11 bases separated the two germline ends. CDR3 in DNA: TGTGCCTGGAGTGTACGTCAGGGCCACGAGCAGTACTTC. It specifies CAWSVRQGHEQYF. Using reference TRBV30 and TRBJ2-7 for the parts outside the CDR3, the full variable domain is SQTIHQWPATLVQPVGSPLSLECTVEGTSNPNLYWYRQAAGRGLQLLFYSVGIGQISSEVPQNLSASRPQDRQFILSSKKLLLSDSGFYLCAWSVRQGHEQYFGPGTRLTVT.

V is TRBV19 and J is TRBJ2-2; 8 bases agree with TRBD2. This CDR3 contains 16 residues. The junction had 7 bases not matched to a gene; V was cut back by 5 bases and J by 2 bases. Germline V gives CDR1 LNHDA, CDR2 SQIVND (reference sequence). CDR3 residues: CASSAVGTSNTGELFF. The CDR3 DNA reads TGTGCCAGTAGTGCTGTCGGGACTAGTAACACCGGGGAGCTGTTTTTT.

This chain links TRBV5-1 with TRBJ1-1, with D perhaps matching TRBD1 (6 bases). The CDR3 length is 14 residues. Trimming left V 5 bases short and J 0 bases short, with 11 bases between. From germline, CDR1 is SGHRS and CDR2 YFSETQ. The CDR3 reads CASRQGQLNTEAFF. Here the CDR3 DNA reads TGCGCCAGCAGGCAAGGACAGTTGAACACTGAAGCTTTCTTT.

For this clone: Mismatch with germline at one junction end may stem from a read error. The gene calls are TRBV7-3 and TRBJ1-2, with 9 bases identical to TRBD1. Germline assignment: CDR1 SGHTA and CDR2 FQGTGA. This CDR3 contains 15 residues. The CDR3 protein is CASSITGGEGYGYTF. As DNA, the CDR3 is TGTGCCAGCAGCATAACAGGGGGCGAGGGCTATGGCTACACCTTC.

Remarks on this clone: One end of the junction is discordant with germline, which a read error may explain. The rearrangement joins TRBV7-9 to TRBJ2-7; 9 bases match TRBD1. Per germline, CDR1 SEHNR and CDR2 FQNEAQ (reference sequence). The length of the CDR3 is 16 residues. CDR3 protein: CSSSSGQGLPFYEQYF. In nucleotides, the CDR3 is TGTTCCAGCAGCTCGGGACAGGGCTTGCCATTTTACGAGCAGTACTTC.

The gene calls are TRBV28 and TRBJ2-1; 7 bases fit TRBD2. The J segment lost 8 bases and the V segment lost 2 bases, leaving 9 bases of the junction unmatched. The V gene's germline CDR1 is MDHEN and CDR2 SYDVKM. CDR3 length: 15 residues. This CDR3 reads CASSLAGANFDEQFF. CDR3 nucleotide sequence: TGTGCCAGCAGTTTAGCGGGAGCAAATTTCGATGAGCAGTTCTTC. Variable domain in full (rest from reference TRBV28 and TRBJ2-1): DVKVTQSSRYLVKRTGEKVFLECVQDMDHENMFWYRQDPGLGLRLIYFSYDVKMKEKGDIPEGYSVSREKKERFSLILESASTNQTSMYLCASSLAGANFDEQFFGPGTRLTVL.

V is TRBV7-6 and J is TRBJ2-3; tentatively, D is TRBD2 (8 bases). The CDR3 is 16 residues long. Trimming removed 3 bases at V and 2 bases at J, with 15 bases between. The germline V gene has CDR1 SGHVS and CDR2 FNYEAQ. CDR3 sequence reads: CASSFNGRGPTDTQYF. CDR3 nucleotide sequence: TGTGCCAGCAGCTTTAACGGGAGGGGGCCCACAGATACGCAGTATTTT. The full variable domain, completed using reference TRBV7-6 and TRBJ2-3, is GAGVSQSPRYKVTKRGQDVALRCDPISGHVSLYWYRQALGQGPEFLTYFNYEAQQDKSGLPNDRFSAERPEGSISTLTIQRTEQRDSAMYRCASSFNGRGPTDTQYFGPGTRLTVL.

In regard to this clone: A junction end diverges from the germline sequence, so it may reflect a read error. V is TRBV6-1 and J is TRBJ2-1; 11 positions agree with TRBD2. Germline values: CDR1 MNHNS, CDR2 SASEGT. The CDR3 sequence is 14 residues long. CDR3 sequence reads: CASSEGTSGIEQFF. The CDR3 DNA reads TGTGCCAGCAGCGAAGGGACTAGCGGCATTGAGCAGTTCTTC.

CDR3 sequence: CAIRQGAGEQYF. The CDR3 DNA reads TGTGCCATCAGGCAGGGGGCGGGGGAGCAGTACTTC. The chain links TRBV10-3 to TRBJ2-7; 8 bases fit TRBD1. V lost 6 bases and J lost 7; bases outside the gene matches: 5. Looked up from germline, CDR1 is ENHRY and CDR2 is SYGVKD. This CDR3 is built from 12 residues.

The J gene is TRBJ1-6, the V gene TRBV7-9; D is ambiguous. Per germline, CDR1 SEHNR and CDR2 FQNEAQ (reference sequence). The V gene lost 5 bases and the J gene lost 11 bases, with 16 bases spanning the gap. There are 14 residues in the CDR3. The CDR3 reads CASSTPEGGTPLHF. CDR3 in DNA: TGTGCCAGCAGCACGCCAGAGGGAGGTACACCCCTCCACTTT.

The chain uses TRBV4-1 and TRBJ2-1, with D perhaps matching TRBD2 (5 bases). Trimming took 2 bases from V and 0 from J, leaving 14 bases between them. This CDR3 has 17 residues. In germline, CDR1 is MGHRA, CDR2 YSYEKL. In nucleotides, the CDR3 is TGCGCCAGCAGCCAACCGGCGGGTGATAGCTCCTACAATGAGCAGTTCTTC. Its translation is CASSQPAGDSSYNEQFF.

The J gene is TRBJ2-1, the V gene TRBV5-1, with 15 bases lining up with TRBD2. Trimming removed 4 bases from V and 5 bases from J; junction bases left unmatched: 10. The CDR3 has 18 residues. Looked up from germline, CDR1 is SGHRS and CDR2 is YFSETQ. The CDR3 DNA reads as TGCGCCAGCAGCCTACTTGGGACTAGCGGGGGGAGCGACAATGAGCAGTTCTTC. Encoded protein: CASSLLGTSGGSDNEQFF.

This clone appeared a single time. The rearrangement links TRBV18 to TRBJ1-5; D remains ambiguous. Germline loops: CDR1 KGHSH, CDR2 LQKENI. The CDR3 extends over 13 amino acids. The V and J ends lost 3 bases and 7 bases respectively, with 10 bases between them. CDR3 residues: CASSPGNRQPQHF. The CDR3 coding sequence is TGTGCCAGCTCACCCGGGAATAGACAGCCCCAGCATTTT.

The chain couples TRBV28 to TRBJ2-2; TRBD2 matches at 8 bases. V lost 2 bases, J lost 5 bases, and 4 bases stayed unmatched. In germline, CDR1 is MDHEN, CDR2 SYDVKM. The CDR3 length is 15 residues. CDR3 protein: CASSLQAGVTGELFF. CDR3 in DNA: TGTGCCAGCAGTTTACAAGCGGGGGTTACCGGGGAGCTGTTTTTT.

This clone was seen just once. CDR3 bases: TGTGCCAGCAGCTTAGTGGGACAGGCCTATGGCTACACCTTC. Translation gives CASSLVGQAYGYTF. This chain uses TRBV7-9 with TRBJ1-2, with 8 nucleotides matching TRBD1. Germline assignment: CDR1 SEHNR and CDR2 FQNEAQ (reference sequence). The CDR3 consists of 14 residues. With 1 base clipped from V and 4 bases from J, the junction kept 2 bases outside the gene matches.

A single count supports this clone. J is TRBJ2-3 and V is TRBV6-5, with 7 positions matching TRBD1. This CDR3 contains 14 residues. Trimming cost V 6 bases and J 7 bases; bases outside gene matches: 10. From germline, CDR1 is MNHEY and CDR2 SVGAGI. Here the CDR3 reads CASSTGTEVYTQYF. The CDR3 DNA reads as TGTGCCAGCAGCACCGGGACAGAAGTTTATACGCAGTATTTT.

The J gene is TRBJ2-1, the V gene TRBV19; D is perhaps TRBD2 (5 bases). With 7 bases removed from V and 9 bases from J, the gap between germline ends came to 10 bases. The CDR3 runs 11 residues. Germline assignment: CDR1 LNHDA and CDR2 SQIVND (reference sequence). CDR3 region: CASILAGEQFF. The CDR3 DNA reads TGTGCCAGTATTCTTGCGGGTGAGCAGTTCTTC.

This clone was counted a single time. The chain links TRBV5-4 to TRBJ1-1, with 7 bases lining up with TRBD1. This CDR3 is 15 amino acids long. Germline V gives CDR1 SGHNT, CDR2 YYREEE (reference sequence). The V and J ends lost 0 bases and 3 bases, in that order; junction bases with no gene match: 5. CDR3 protein: CASSLGQGGDTEAFF. The DNA of the CDR3 is TGTGCCAGCAGCTTGGGACAGGGCGGGGACACTGAAGCTTTCTTT.